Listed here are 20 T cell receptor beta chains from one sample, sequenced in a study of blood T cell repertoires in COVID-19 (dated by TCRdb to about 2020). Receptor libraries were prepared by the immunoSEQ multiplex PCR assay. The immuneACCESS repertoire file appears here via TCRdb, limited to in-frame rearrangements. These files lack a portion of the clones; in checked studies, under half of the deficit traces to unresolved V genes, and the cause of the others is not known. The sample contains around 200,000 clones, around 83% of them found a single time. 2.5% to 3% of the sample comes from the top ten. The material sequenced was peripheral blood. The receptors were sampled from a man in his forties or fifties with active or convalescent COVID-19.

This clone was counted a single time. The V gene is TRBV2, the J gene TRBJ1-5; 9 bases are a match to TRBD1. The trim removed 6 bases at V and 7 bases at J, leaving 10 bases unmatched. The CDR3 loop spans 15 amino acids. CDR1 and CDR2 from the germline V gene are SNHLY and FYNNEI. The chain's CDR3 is CASRVGQGTRQPQHF. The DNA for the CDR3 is TGTGCCAGCAGGGTCGGACAGGGGACGAGACAGCCCCAGCATTTT. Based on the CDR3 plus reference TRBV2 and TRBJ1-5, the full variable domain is EPEVTQTPSHQVTQMGQEVILRCVPISNHLYFYWYRQILGQKVEFLVSFYNNEISEKSEIFDDQFSVERPDGSNFTLKIRSTKLEDSAMYFCASRVGQGTRQPQHFGDGTRLSIL.

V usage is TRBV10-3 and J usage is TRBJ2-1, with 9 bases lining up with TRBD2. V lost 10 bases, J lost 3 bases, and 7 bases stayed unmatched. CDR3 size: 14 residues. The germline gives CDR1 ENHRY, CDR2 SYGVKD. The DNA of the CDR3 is TGTGCCACCTATAGCGGGGGCCTCTACAATGAGCAGTTCTTC. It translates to CATYSGGLYNEQFF.

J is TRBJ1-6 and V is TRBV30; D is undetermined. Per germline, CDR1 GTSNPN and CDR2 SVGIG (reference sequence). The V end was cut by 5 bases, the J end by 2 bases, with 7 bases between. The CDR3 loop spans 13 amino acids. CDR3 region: CAWHGTYNSPLHF. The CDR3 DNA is TGTGCCTGGCACGGGACCTATAATTCACCCCTCCACTTT.

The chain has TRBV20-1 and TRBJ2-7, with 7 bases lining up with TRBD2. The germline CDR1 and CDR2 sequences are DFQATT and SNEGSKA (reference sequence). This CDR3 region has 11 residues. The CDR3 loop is CTGLDLNEQYF. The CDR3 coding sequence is TGCACTGGACTAGATCTGAACGAGCAGTACTTC.

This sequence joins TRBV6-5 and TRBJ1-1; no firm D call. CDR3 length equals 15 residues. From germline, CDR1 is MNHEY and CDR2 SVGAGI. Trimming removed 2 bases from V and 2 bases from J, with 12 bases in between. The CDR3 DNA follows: TGTGCCAGCAGTTACGCATCAACGGGAAACACTGAAGCTTTCTTT. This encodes CASSYASTGNTEAFF.

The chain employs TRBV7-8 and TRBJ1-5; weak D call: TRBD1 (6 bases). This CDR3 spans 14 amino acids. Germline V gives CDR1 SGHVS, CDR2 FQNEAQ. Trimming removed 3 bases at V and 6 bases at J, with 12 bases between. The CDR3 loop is CASSLGGGGQPQHF. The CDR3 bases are TGTGCCAGCAGCTTGGGGGGAGGGGGTCAGCCCCAGCATTTT.

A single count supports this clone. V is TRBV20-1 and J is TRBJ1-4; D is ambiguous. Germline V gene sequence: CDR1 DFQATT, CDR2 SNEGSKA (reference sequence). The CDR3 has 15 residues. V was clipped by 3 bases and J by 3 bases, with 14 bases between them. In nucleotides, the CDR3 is TGCAGTGCTAGTCCCGCCACAGCCCCTAATGAAAAACTGTTTTTT. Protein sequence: CSASPATAPNEKLFF.

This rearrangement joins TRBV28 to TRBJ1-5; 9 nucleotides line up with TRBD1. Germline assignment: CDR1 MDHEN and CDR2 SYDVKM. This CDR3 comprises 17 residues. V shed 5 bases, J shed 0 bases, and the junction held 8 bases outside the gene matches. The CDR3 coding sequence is TGTGCCAGCAGTCCTTTACAGGGGGCCCTTAGCAATCAGCCCCAGCATTTT. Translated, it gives CASSPLQGALSNQPQHF.

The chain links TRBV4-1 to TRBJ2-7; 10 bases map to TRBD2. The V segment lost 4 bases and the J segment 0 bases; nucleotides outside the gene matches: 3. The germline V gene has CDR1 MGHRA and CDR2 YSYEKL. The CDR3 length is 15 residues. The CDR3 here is CASSRLAGASYEQYF. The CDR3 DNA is TGCGCCAGCAGCCGCCTAGCGGGGGCCTCCTACGAGCAGTACTTC.

CDR3 loop: CASSSTGTGNEKLFF. The CDR3 DNA follows: TGTGCCAGCAGTTCAACCGGGACAGGGAACGAAAAACTGTTTTTT. V is TRBV2 and J is TRBJ1-4, with TRBD1 matching over 9 bases. The CDR3 is made up of 15 amino acids. After removal of 5 bases from V and 8 bases from J, the junction contained 9 bases not matched to a gene. CDR1 and CDR2 from the germline V gene are SNHLY and FYNNEI.

The CDR3, as DNA: TGTGCCACGGCGGCCCCCGGGACAGAGAACACTGAAGCTTTCTTT. It yields the protein CATAAPGTENTEAFF. This sequence joins TRBV28 and TRBJ1-1; TRBD1 matches 7 bases. CDR3 size: 15 residues. CDR1 is MDHEN and CDR2 is SYDVKM in the germline V gene. V shed 10 bases and J 1 base; nucleotides not matched to a gene: 12.

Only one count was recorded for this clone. CDR3 sequence reads: CASSVEDRGYSPLHF. The DNA of the CDR3 is TGTGCCAGCAGCGTAGAGGACAGGGGGTATTCACCCCTCCACTTT. This chain links TRBV9 with TRBJ1-6, with 10 bases aligning to TRBD1. V lost 0 bases, J lost 8 bases, and 2 bases stayed unmatched. The CDR3 is 15 amino acids. Per the germline V gene, CDR1 is SGDLS and CDR2 is YYNGEE.

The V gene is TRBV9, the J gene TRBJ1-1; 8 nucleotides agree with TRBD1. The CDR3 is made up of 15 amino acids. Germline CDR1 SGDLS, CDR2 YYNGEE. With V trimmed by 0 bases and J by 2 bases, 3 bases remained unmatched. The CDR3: CASSVEAGGNTEAFF. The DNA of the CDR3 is TGTGCCAGCAGCGTAGAGGCAGGGGGCAACACTGAAGCTTTCTTT.

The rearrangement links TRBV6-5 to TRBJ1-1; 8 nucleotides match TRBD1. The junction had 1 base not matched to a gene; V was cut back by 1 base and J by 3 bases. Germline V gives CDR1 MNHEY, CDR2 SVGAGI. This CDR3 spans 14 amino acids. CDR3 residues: CASSYFRGHTEAFF. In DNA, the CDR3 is TGTGCCAGCAGTTACTTCAGGGGGCACACTGAAGCTTTCTTT.

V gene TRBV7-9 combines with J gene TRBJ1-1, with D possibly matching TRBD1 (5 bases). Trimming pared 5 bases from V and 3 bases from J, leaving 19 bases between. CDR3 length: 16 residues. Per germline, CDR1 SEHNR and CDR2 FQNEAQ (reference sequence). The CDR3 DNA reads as TGTGCCAGCAGCCAAAGGGACTTTAGGCGTGACACTGAAGCTTTCTTT. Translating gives CASSQRDFRRDTEAFF. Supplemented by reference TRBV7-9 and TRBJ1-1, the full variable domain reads DTGVSQNPRHKITKRGQNVTFRCDPISEHNRLYWYRQTLGQGPEFLTYFQNEAQLEKSRLLSDRFSAERPKGSFSTLEIQRTEQGDSAMYLCASSQRDFRRDTEAFFGQGTRLTVV.

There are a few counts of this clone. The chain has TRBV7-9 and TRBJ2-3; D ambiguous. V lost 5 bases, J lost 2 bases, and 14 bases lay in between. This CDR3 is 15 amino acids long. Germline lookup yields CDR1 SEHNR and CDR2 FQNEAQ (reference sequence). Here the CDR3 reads CASSPPPRYTDTQYF. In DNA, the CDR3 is TGTGCCAGCAGCCCCCCACCCCGCTACACAGATACGCAGTATTTT.

In DNA, the CDR3 is TGTGCCAGCAGTCAAGGGGGGGCAAACGCTGAAGCTTTCTTT. Protein: CASSQGGANAEAFF. The chain is built from TRBV28 and TRBJ1-1, with a weak D call TRBD1 (6 bases). Germline CDR1 reads MDHEN; CDR2 reads SYDVKM. V was clipped by 5 bases and J by 6 bases, with 16 bases between them. The CDR3 runs 14 residues.

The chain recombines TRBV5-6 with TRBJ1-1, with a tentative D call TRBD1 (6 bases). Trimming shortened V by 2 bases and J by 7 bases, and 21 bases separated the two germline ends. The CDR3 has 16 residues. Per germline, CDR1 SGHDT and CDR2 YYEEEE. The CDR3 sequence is CASSLALSGGLGEAFF. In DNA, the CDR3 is TGTGCCAGCAGCTTAGCTCTGTCCGGGGGGCTGGGTGAAGCTTTCTTT. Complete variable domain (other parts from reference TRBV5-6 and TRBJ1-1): DAGVTQSPTHLIKTRGQQVTLRCSPKSGHDTVSWYQQALGQGPQFIFQYYEEEERQRGNFPDRFSGHQFPNYSSELNVNALLLGDSALYLCASSLALSGGLGEAFFGQGTRLTVV.

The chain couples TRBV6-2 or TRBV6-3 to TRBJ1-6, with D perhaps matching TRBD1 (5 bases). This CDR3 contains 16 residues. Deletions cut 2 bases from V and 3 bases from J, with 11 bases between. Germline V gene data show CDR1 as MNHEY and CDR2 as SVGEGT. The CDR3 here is CASSYPRGNYNSPLHF. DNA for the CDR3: TGTGCCAGCAGTTACCCCCGGGGGAACTATAATTCACCCCTCCACTTT.

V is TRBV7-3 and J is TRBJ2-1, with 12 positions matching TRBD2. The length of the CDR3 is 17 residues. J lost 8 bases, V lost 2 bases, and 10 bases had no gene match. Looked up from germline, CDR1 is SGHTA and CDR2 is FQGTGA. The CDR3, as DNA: TGTGCCAGCAGCTTATACGCGACTAGCGGGAGAGTTGATGAGCAGTTCTTC. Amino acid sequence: CASSLYATSGRVDEQFF.